This entry lists 5 T cell receptor beta chains sequenced from one sample in a study of shared clonotypes between healthy human individuals. Sequencing used immunoSEQ multiplex PCR; TCRdb keeps in-frame clones, though not all of them. The table includes 600,000 to 750,000 clones, over 60% detected once. The specimen sequenced was memory CD4+ T cells sorted from blood. Subset described: CD45RA-negative fraction. The receptors derive from a woman in her thirties in good health.

This clone has just one count. The chain recombines TRBV18 with TRBJ1-3, with D possibly being TRBD1 (5 bases). CDR3 size: 12 residues. Germline V gene data show CDR1 as KGHSH and CDR2 as LQKENI. The germline V and J ends were trimmed by 6 bases and 3 bases, with 6 bases remaining between them. As DNA, the CDR3 is TGTGCCAGCTCGGGGGATGGAAACACCATATATTTT. This encodes CASSGDGNTIYF.

V and J are TRBV7-2 and TRBJ2-3, with 8 positions matching TRBD2. The CDR3 runs to 17 residues. Looked up from germline, CDR1 is SGHTA and CDR2 is FQGNSA. V gave up 0 bases and J gave up 0 bases; unmatched junction bases: 5. This CDR3 reads CASSLAASGLSTDTQYF. The DNA of the CDR3 is TGTGCCAGCAGCTTAGCTGCTAGCGGGCTGAGCACAGATACGCAGTATTTT.

The chain recombines TRBV23-1 with TRBJ2-7; no clear D gene. TRBV23-1 is identified as an open reading frame with a role that is uncertain. V lost 3 bases to trimming and J lost 7 bases, with 13 bases between them. The CDR3 runs to 13 residues. The DNA of the CDR3 is TGCGCCAGCAGTCACCCGGACGGATTTGAGCAGTACTTC. Translating it yields CASSHPDGFEQYF.

The chain is built from TRBV11-2 and TRBJ1-1; D gene ambiguous. The ends were cut back, 5 bases at V and 3 bases at J, with 10 bases in the middle. The CDR3 runs 13 residues. Germline CDR1 reads SGHAT; CDR2 reads FQNNGV. The CDR3 DNA reads as TGTGCCAGCAGCATCGGGGAGGACACTGAAGCTTTCTTT. Translated: CASSIGEDTEAFF.

The CDR3 region has the DNA TGTGCCAGCAGTTATGCTCAGAACACTGAAGCTTTCTTT. Translation gives CASSYAQNTEAFF. The rearrangement joins TRBV6-6 to TRBJ1-1; no reliable D call. Germline CDR1 and CDR2: MNHNY and SVGAGI (reference sequence). Trimming left V 3 bases short and J 1 base short, with 6 bases between. The CDR3 has 13 amino acids.